This T cell receptor beta chain derives from a study of blood T cell repertoires in COVID-19. Study overall: Samples representing acute and convalescent COVID-19 were sourced from the United States, Italy and Spain. From T cells, B-cell-depleted T cells, or PBMCs came the material, which was cDNA or gDNA.

TCRdb's copy holds only in-frame clones and misses some; the assay was immunoSEQ multiplex PCR. Of fewer than 400,000 clones in the sample, more than 70% are singletons; the top ten hold around 3%. CDR1 SGHNT and CDR2 YENEEA come from the germline V gene. The CDR3 is 14 residues long. V lost 3 bases and J 4 bases, leaving 12 bases between the germline ends. This chain uses TRBV11-3 with TRBJ1-1, with D possibly being TRBD1 (5 bases). The receptor's source is a man aged 25 to 40 with active or convalescent COVID-19. Input material: peripheral blood. For the CDR3, the DNA is TGTGCCAGCAGCTTCAGGCAGGGAAGCACTGAAGCTTTCTTT. Residues: CASSFRQGSTEAFF.